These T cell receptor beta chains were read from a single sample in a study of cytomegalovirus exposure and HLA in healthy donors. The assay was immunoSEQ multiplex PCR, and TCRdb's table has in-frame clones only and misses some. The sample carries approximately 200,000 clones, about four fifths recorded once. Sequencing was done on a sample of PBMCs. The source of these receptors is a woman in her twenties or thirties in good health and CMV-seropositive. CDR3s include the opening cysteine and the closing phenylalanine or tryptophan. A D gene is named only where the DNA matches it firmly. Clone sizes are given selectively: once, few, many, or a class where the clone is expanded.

CASRSGTANTGELFF	TGTGCCAGCAGATCCGGGACAGCGAACACCGGGGAGCTGTTTTTT	TRBD1	TRBV6-1	.	TRBJ2-2
CSVNGDRGYEQYF	TGCAGCGTCAATGGGGACAGGGGCTACGAGCAGTACTTC	TRBD1	TRBV29-1	once	TRBJ2-7
CASGPAPTGTEAFF	TGTGCTAGTGGCCCAGCCCCCACGGGGACAGAGGCTTTCTTT	TRBD1	TRBV12-5	.	TRBJ1-1
CASSYSRQGANPIYF	TGTGCCAGCAGTTACTCGAGACAGGGGGCAAATCCCATATATTTT	TRBD1	TRBV6-5	.	TRBJ1-3
CASSPEAGLGEQYF	TGTGCCAGCAGTCCCGAAGCGGGACTGGGCGAGCAGTACTTC	TRBD2	TRBV27	.	TRBJ2-7
CASNPGGVYEQYF	TGTGCCAGCAATCCAGGAGGAGTCTACGAGCAGTACTTC	.	TRBV6-6	.	TRBJ2-7
CASSARVFQPQHF	TGTGCCAGTAGCGCCAGGGTATTTCAGCCCCAGCATTTT	.	TRBV19	.	TRBJ1-5
CASSLDSHSNQPQHF	TGCGCCAGCAGCTTGGACAGCCATAGCAATCAGCCCCAGCATTTT	.	TRBV5-1	.	TRBJ1-5
CASSRLAGAQREQFF	TGTGCCAGCTCTCGACTAGCGGGGGCCCAGAGGGAGCAGTTCTTC	TRBD2	TRBV6-1	.	TRBJ2-1
CASRWTDTQYF	TGTGCCAGCAGGTGGACTGATACGCAGTATTTT	.	TRBV6-1	.	TRBJ2-3
CASSPRVPQETQYF	TGTGCCAGCAGCCCCCGGGTCCCCCAAGAGACCCAGTACTTC	.	TRBV9	.	TRBJ2-5
CASRRRAGTDSPLHF	TGTGCCAGCAGGAGACGAGCCGGGACAGATTCACCCCTCCACTTT	TRBD1	TRBV6-5	.	TRBJ1-6
CASGLAGGLSTDTQYF	TGTGCCAGCGGACTAGCGGGAGGCCTTAGCACAGATACGCAGTATTTT	TRBD2	TRBV2	.	TRBJ2-3
CASSPDSQTEAFF	TGTGCCAGTAGCCCCGACAGCCAGACTGAAGCTTTCTTT	.	TRBV19	once	TRBJ1-1
CAISVRVVGTGGNEQFF	TGTGCCATCAGTGTGAGGGTCGTCGGGACAGGGGGCAATGAGCAGTTCTTC	TRBD1	TRBV10-3	.	TRBJ2-1
CASSFGLAGNTGELFF	TGTGCCAGCAGCTTCGGACTAGCGGGTAACACCGGGGAGCTGTTTTTT	TRBD2	TRBV11-2	.	TRBJ2-2
CSARTSYEQYF	TGCAGTGCTAGGACTAGTTACGAGCAGTACTTC	.	TRBV20-1	.	TRBJ2-7
CASSQDRGSGEKLFF	TGTGCCAGCAGCCAAGATAGGGGCAGTGGAGAAAAACTGTTTTTT	.	TRBV14	.	TRBJ1-4
CSASRGNTQYF	TGCAGTGCTAGTCGGGGAAATACGCAGTATTTT	.	TRBV20-1	.	TRBJ2-3
CASSSVAGAIYNEQFF	TGCGCCAGCAGCTCCGTCGCGGGGGCTATCTACAATGAGCAGTTCTTC	.	TRBV5-1	once	TRBJ2-1
CASSPQANTEAFF	TGTGCCAGCAGTCCCCAGGCGAACACTGAAGCTTTCTTT	.	TRBV7-3	.	TRBJ1-1
CATSRVRGGETQYF	TGTGCCACCAGCAGAGTTCGGGGGGGAGAGACCCAGTACTTC	TRBD2	TRBV15	.	TRBJ2-5
CASSPEQGARTDTQYF	TGTGCCAGTAGTCCAGAACAGGGGGCGCGGACAGATACGCAGTATTTT	TRBD1	TRBV19	.	TRBJ2-3
CASSPPGTGSSGNTIYF	TGTGCCAGCTCACCACCAGGGACAGGGTCCTCTGGAAACACCATATATTTT	TRBD1	TRBV18	.	TRBJ1-3
CASRFTGGSTDTQYF	TGTGCCAGCAGATTTACAGGGGGCTCCACAGATACGCAGTATTTT	TRBD1	TRBV11-2	once	TRBJ2-3
CASSTSGRGTDTQYF	TGTGCCAGCAGCACTAGCGGGAGAGGGACGGATACGCAGTATTTT	TRBD2	TRBV28	once	TRBJ2-3
CASQRTGTYGYTF	TGTGCCAGTCAAAGGACTGGAACGTATGGCTACACCTTC	.	TRBV18	.	TRBJ1-2
CASRDSHTGELFF	TGCGCCAGCAGGGACTCACACACCGGGGAGCTGTTTTTT	.	TRBV10-1	.	TRBJ2-2